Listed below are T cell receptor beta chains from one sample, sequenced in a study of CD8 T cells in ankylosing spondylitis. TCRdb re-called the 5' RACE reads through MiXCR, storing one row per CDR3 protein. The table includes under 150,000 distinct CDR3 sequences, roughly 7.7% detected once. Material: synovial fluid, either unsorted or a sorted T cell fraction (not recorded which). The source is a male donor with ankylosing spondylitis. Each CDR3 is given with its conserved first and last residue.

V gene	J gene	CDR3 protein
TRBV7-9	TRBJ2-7	CASSLDRRDEQYF
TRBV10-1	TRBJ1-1	CASSESRGQVSLNEAFF
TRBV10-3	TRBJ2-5	CAISAYGTSGTETQYF
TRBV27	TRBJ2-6	CASSWGRRANVLTF
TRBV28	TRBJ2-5	CASRYRRETQYF
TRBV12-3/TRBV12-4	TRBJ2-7	CASSLHYLYEQYF
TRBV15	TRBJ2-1	CATSRAPHQTGTYNEQFF
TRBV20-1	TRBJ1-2	CSAEPPKSYGYTF
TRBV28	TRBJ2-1	CASSGRRVVNEQFF
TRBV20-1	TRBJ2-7	CSARDPLGRPYEQYF
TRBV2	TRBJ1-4	CASSEAPGEKLFF
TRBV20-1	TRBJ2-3	CAKLLAGSTDTQYF
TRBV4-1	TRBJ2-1	CASSQAGRSSYNEQFF
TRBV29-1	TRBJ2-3	CSVDGGHLGPDTQYF
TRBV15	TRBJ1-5	CATSRRPGNQPQHF
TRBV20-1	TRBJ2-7	CSARARDLSYEQYF
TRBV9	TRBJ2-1	CASSDQGLGYNEQFF
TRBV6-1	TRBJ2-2	CVSWDRGRTGELFF
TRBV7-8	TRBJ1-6	CASSLINSPLHF
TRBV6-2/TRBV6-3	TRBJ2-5	CASSRPTSGQETQYF
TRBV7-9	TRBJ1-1	CASSLDRVPEAFF
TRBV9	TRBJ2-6	CASRDGRGHSGANVLTF
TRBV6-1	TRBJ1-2	CASKEGGGLPSYTF
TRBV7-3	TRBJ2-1	CASSSGLYNEQFF
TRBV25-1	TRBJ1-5	CASSPDRAGNQPQHF
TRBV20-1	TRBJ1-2	CSASGASNYGYTF
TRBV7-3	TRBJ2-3	CASSRLPGTDTQYF
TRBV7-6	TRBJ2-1	CASSLAWGYSGEQFF
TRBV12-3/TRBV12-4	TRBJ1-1	CASSSQLNTEAFF
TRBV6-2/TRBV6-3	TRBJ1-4	CASSYSWGGDDEKLFF
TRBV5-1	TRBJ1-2	CASSPFLEVADGYTF
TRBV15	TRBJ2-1	CATSRDVIGRGKFF
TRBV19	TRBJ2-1	CASSIGTEQFF
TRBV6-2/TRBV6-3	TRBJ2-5	CASRPHSQETQYF
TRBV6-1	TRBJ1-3	CASRDINSGNTIYF
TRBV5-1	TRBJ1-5	CASSFRDRGFYSNQPQHF
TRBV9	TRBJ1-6	CASSAQQGGDAPLHF
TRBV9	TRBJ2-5	CASSGGGTLETQYF
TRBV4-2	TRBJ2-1	CASSQETTYNEQFF
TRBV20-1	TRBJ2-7	CSAQDLSGGPVYEQYF
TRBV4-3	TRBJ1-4	CASSQAANVNEKLFF
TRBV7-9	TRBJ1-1	CASQPNRVENTEAFF
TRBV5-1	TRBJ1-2	CASSPRRGTGTGYTF
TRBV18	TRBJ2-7	CASRDRALYEQYF
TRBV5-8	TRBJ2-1	CASSFRFEGYNEQFF
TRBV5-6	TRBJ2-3	CASSLTGTLQDTQYF